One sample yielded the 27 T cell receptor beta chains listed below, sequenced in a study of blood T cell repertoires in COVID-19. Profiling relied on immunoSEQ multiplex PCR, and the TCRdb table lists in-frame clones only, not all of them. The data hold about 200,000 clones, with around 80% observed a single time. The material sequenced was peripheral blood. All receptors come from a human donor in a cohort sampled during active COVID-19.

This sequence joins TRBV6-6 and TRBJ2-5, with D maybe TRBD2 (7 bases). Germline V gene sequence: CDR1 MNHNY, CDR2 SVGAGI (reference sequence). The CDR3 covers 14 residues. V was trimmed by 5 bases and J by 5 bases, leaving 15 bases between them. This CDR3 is CASSPLGGGETQYF. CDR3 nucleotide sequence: TGTGCCAGCAGTCCCCTAGGGGGAGGGGAGACCCAGTACTTC.

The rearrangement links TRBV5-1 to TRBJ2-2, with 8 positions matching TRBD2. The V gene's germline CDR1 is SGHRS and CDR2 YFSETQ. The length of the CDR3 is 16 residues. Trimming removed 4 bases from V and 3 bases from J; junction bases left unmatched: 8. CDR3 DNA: TGCGCCAGCAGCCCGGGCGGGGGGCTCGACACCGGGGAGCTGTTTTTT. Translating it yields CASSPGGGLDTGELFF.

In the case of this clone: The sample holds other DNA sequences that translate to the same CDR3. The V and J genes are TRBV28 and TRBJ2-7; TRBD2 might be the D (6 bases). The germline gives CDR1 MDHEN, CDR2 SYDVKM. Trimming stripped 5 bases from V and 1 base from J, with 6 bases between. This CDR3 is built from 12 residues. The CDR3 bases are TGTGCCAGCAGTGGGGGGTCCTACGAGCAGTACTTC. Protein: CASSGGSYEQYF. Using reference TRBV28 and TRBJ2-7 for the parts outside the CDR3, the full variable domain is DVKVTQSSRYLVKRTGEKVFLECVQDMDHENMFWYRQDPGLGLRLIYFSYDVKMKEKGDIPEGYSVSREKKERFSLILESASTNQTSMYLCASSGGSYEQYFGPGTRLTVT.

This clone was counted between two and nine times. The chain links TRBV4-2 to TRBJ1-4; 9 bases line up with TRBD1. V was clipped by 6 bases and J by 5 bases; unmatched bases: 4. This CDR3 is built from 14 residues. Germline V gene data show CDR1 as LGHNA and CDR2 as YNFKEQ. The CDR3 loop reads CASRPGQGNEKLFF. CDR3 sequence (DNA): TGTGCCAGCAGACCGGGACAGGGAAATGAAAAACTGTTTTTT.

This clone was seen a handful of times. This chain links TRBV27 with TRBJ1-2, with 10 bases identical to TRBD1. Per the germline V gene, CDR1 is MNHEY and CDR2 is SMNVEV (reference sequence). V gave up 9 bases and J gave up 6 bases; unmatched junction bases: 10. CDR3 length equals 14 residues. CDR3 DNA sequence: TGTGCCAGGTCTTCGACAGGGGGCTGGGATGGCTACACCTTC. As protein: CARSSTGGWDGYTF.

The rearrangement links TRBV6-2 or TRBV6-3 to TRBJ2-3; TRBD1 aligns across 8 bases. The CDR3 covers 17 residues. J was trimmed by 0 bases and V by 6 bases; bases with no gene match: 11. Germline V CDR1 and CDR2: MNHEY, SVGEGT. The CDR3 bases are TGTGCCAGCAGCCAACCCGACAGGGGACCAAGCACAGATACGCAGTATTTT. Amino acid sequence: CASSQPDRGPSTDTQYF.

CDR3 sequence reads: CSVEGRGAHGMNTEAFF. CDR3 coding DNA: TGCAGCGTTGAAGGTCGGGGAGCGCATGGGATGAACACTGAAGCTTTCTTT. The V gene is TRBV29-1, the J gene TRBJ1-1, with D uncertain. V was pared by 1 base and J by 0 bases, with 18 bases between. The CDR3 is 17 amino acids. Germline V gene data show CDR1 as SQVTM and CDR2 as ANQGSEA. Together with reference TRBV29-1 and TRBJ1-1, the CDR3 gives the full variable domain: SAVISQKPSRDICQRGTSLTIQCQVDSQVTMMFWYRQQPGQSLTLIATANQGSEATYESGFVIDKFPISRPNLTFSTLTVSNMSPEDSSIYLCSVEGRGAHGMNTEAFFGQGTRLTVV.

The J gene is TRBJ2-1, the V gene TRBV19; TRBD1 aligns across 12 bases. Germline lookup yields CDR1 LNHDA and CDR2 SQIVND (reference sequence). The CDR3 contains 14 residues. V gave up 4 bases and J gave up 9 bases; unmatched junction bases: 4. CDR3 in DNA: TGTGCCAGTAGTAGGGGGACAGGGGGCGGTGAGCAGTTCTTC. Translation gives CASSRGTGGGEQFF.

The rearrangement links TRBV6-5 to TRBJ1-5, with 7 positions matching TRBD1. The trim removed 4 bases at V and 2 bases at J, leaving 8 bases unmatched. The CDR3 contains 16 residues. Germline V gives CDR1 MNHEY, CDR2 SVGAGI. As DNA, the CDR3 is TGTGCCAGCAGTTCTGAGGGGGCGCCCGGCAATCAGCCCCAGCATTTT. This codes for CASSSEGAPGNQPQHF.

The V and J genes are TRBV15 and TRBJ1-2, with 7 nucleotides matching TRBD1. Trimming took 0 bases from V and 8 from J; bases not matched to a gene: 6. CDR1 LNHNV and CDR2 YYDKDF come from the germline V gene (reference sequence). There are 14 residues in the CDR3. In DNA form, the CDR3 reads TGTGCCACCAGCAGAGACAGGGGGATAATGGGCTACACCTTC. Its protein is CATSRDRGIMGYTF.

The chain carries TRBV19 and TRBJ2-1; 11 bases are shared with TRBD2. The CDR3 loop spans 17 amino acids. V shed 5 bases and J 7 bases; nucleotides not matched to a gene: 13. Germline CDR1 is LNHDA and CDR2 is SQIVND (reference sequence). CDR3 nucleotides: TGTGCCAGTAGTTCGGACATAGCGGGAGGGCCGGTTAATGAGCAGTTCTTC. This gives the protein CASSSDIAGGPVNEQFF.

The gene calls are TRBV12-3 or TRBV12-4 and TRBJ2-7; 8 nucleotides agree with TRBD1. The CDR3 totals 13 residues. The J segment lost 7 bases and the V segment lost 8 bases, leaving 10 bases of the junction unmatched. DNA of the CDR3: TGTGCCAGCCGACAGGGGAAAGTCCTAGAGCAGTACTTC. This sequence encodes CASRQGKVLEQYF.

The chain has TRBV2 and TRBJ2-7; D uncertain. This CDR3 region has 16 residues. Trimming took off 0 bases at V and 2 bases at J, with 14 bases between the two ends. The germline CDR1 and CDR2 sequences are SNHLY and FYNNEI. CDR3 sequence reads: CASSEARSRPTYEQYF. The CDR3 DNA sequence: TGTGCCAGCAGTGAAGCGCGGAGCAGACCAACCTACGAGCAGTACTTC.

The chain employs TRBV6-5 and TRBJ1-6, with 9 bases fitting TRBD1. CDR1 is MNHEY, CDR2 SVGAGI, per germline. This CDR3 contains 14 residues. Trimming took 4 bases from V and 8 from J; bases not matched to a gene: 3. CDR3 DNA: TGTGCCAGCAGTTCTAGACAGGGGGATTCACCCCTCCACTTT. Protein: CASSSRQGDSPLHF.

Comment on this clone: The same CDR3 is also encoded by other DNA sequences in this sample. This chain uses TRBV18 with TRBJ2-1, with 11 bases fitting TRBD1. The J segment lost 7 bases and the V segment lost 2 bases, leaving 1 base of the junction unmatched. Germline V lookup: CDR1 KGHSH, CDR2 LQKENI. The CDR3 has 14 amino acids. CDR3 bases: TGTGCCAGCTCACCAGGGACAGGGGGGAATGAGCAGTTCTTC. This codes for CASSPGTGGNEQFF.

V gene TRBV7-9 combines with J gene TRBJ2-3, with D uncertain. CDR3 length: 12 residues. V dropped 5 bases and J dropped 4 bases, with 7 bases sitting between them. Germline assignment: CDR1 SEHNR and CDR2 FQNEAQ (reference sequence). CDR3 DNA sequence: TGTGCCAGCAGCCCTCGGGCAGATACGCAGTATTTT. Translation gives CASSPRADTQYF.

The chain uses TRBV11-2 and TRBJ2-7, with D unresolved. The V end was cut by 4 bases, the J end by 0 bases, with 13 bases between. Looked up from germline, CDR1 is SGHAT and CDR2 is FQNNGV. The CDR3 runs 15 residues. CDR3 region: CASSSTPLVSYEQYF. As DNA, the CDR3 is TGTGCCAGCAGCTCAACTCCCCTTGTCTCCTACGAGCAGTACTTC.

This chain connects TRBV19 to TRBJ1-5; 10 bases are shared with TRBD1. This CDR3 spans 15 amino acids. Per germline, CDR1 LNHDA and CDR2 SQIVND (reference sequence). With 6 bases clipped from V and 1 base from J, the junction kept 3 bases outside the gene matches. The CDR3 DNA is TGTGCCAGTAGCACGACAGGGGGCAGCAATCAGCCCCAGCATTTT. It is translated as CASSTTGGSNQPQHF.

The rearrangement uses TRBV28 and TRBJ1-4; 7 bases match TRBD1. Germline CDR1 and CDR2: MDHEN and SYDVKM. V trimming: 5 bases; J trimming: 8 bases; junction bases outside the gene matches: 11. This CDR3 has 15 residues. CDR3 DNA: TGTGCCAGCAGTACCCTCCGGGACAGTCCAGAAAAACTGTTTTTT. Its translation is CASSTLRDSPEKLFF. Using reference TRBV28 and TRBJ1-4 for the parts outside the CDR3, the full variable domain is DVKVTQSSRYLVKRTGEKVFLECVQDMDHENMFWYRQDPGLGLRLIYFSYDVKMKEKGDIPEGYSVSREKKERFSLILESASTNQTSMYLCASSTLRDSPEKLFFGSGTQLSVL.

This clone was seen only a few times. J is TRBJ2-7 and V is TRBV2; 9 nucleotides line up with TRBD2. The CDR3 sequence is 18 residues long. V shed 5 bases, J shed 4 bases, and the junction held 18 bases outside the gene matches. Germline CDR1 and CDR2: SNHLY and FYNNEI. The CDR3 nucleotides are TGTGCCAGCAGTCCCTCCAGTCGTAGCGGGGGCCGAGGGTACGAGCAGTACTTC. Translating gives CASSPSSRSGGRGYEQYF. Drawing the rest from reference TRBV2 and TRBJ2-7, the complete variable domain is EPEVTQTPSHQVTQMGQEVILRCVPISNHLYFYWYRQILGQKVEFLVSFYNNEISEKSEIFDDQFSVERPDGSNFTLKIRSTKLEDSAMYFCASSPSSRSGGRGYEQYFGPGTRLTVT.

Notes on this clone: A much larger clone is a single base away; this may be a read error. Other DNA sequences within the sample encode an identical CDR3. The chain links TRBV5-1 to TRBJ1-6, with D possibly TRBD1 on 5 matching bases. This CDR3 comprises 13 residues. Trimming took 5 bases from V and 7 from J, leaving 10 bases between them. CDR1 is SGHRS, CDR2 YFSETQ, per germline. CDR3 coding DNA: TGCGCCAGCAGTCCAGACAGAAATTCACCCCTCCACTTT. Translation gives CASSPDRNSPLHF.

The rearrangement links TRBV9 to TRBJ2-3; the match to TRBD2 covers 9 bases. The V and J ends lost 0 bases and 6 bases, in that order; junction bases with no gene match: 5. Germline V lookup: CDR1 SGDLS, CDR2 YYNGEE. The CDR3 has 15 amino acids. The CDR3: CASSVAAGGRDTQYF. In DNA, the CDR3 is TGTGCCAGCAGCGTAGCAGCGGGGGGAAGGGATACGCAGTATTTT.

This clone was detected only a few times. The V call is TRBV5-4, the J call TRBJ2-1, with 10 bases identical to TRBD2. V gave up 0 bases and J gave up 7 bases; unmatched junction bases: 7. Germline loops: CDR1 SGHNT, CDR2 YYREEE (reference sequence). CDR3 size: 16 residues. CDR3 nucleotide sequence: TGTGCCAGCAGCTTGGAGGGCCTAGCGGGAGCAAATGAGCAGTTCTTC. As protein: CASSLEGLAGANEQFF.

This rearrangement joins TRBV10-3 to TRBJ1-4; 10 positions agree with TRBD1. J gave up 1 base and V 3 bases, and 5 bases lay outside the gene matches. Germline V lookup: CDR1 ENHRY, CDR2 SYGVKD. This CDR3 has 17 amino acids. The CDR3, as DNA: TGTGCCATCAGTGAAGGGGGACAGGGGCAAACTAATGAAAAACTGTTTTTT. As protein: CAISEGGQGQTNEKLFF.

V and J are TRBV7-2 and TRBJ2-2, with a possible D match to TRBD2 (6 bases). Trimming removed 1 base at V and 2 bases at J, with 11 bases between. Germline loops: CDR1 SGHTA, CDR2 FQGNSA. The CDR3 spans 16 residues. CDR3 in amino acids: CASSLVWGVNTGELFF. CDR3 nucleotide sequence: TGTGCCAGCAGCTTAGTCTGGGGGGTCAACACCGGGGAGCTGTTTTTT.

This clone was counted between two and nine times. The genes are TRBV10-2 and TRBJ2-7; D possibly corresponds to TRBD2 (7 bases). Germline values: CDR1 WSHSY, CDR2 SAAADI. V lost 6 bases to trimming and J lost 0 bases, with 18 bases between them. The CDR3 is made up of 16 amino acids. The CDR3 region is CASSWGGAKPSYEQYF. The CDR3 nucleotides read TGCGCCAGCAGCTGGGGGGGGGCGAAGCCCTCCTACGAGCAGTACTTC.

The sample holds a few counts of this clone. In DNA, the CDR3 is TGTGCCAGCAGACAGGGACTAAGCGGTTCACCCCTCCACTTT. It translates to CASRQGLSGSPLHF. The chain joins TRBV6-5 to TRBJ1-6; D is possibly TRBD1 (6 bases). Trimming left V 6 bases short and J 9 bases short, with 15 bases between. Germline values: CDR1 MNHEY, CDR2 SVGAGI. CDR3 length: 14 amino acids.